The clone carrying this T cell receptor (beta chain) was observed many times. Amplification of ligated cDNA took four PCR rounds with SP2 and nested alpha and beta constant primers. TCRdb recomputed calls from the UMI-ligation and nested PCR reads with MiXCR, one row per CDR3 protein. The sample lists about 26,000 distinct CDR3 sequences; 5% to 5.5% were seen once. The sample originates from a study of naive and memory T cell subsets. V gave up 6 bases and J gave up 3 bases; unmatched junction bases: 6. The CDR3 runs to 14 residues. Germline assignment: CDR1 MNHEY and CDR2 SMNVEV (reference sequence). TCR cDNA received a 3' ligated oligonucleotide that carried a UMI.

The source of this sequence is an adult in good health. Specimen: blood. The chain uses TRBV27 and TRBJ1-2, with TRBD1 matching 8 bases. The CDR3 bases are TGTGCCAGCAGCCGCGGACAGGGAGACTATGGCTACACCTTC. Encoded protein: CASSRGQGDYGYTF.